Sequencing of this T cell receptor beta chain was carried out in a study of T cells in pancreatic ductal adenocarcinoma. The method was immunoSEQ multiplex PCR; TCRdb's version includes in-frame clones alone and lacks a portion of them. The table has over 85,000 clones, 90% to 95% seen once; the top ten hold 3.1%. The CDR3 has 18 amino acids. The selected patients with pancreatic ductal adenocarcinoma had surgery but no neoadjuvant therapy. The chain combines TRBV21-1 with TRBJ2-2; the table's D call of TRBD2 was not tested on the DNA. TRBV21-1 is labeled a pseudogene. Sample: PBMCs. The TCR originated in a human donor with pancreatic ductal adenocarcinoma. CDR3 sequence: CASSKVASGDANTGELFF. DNA for the CDR3: TGTGCCAGCAGCAAAGTGGCTAGCGGGGACGCGAACACCGGGGAGCTGTTTTTT.